These 28 T cell receptor beta chains came from one sample sequenced in a study of CD8 T cells in ankylosing spondylitis. Each CDR3 protein is one row after TCRdb ran MiXCR on the 5' RACE reads. The sample has around 150,000 distinct CDR3 sequences, roughly a third seen once. What was sequenced was synovial fluid, either unsorted or a sorted T cell fraction (not recorded which). All receptors derive from a male donor with ankylosing spondylitis.

This chain connects TRBV9 to TRBJ2-7; 8 nucleotides line up with TRBD2. With V trimmed by 2 bases and J by 3 bases, 10 bases remained unmatched. CDR1 and CDR2 (germline): SGDLS, YYNGEE. This CDR3 contains 16 residues. In DNA, the CDR3 is TGTGCCAGCAGCGTTGCGCCGGGACTAGAGTACTACGAGCAGTACTTC. As protein: CASSVAPGLEYYEQYF. Drawing the rest from reference TRBV9 and TRBJ2-7, the complete variable domain is DSGVTQTPKHLITATGQRVTLRCSPRSGDLSVYWYQQSLDQGLQFLIQYYNGEERAKGNILERFSAQQFPDLHSELNLSSLELGDSALYFCASSVAPGLEYYEQYFGPGTRLTVT.

This clonotype showed up just a few times. The CDR3 spells CASKNLYTEAFF. CDR3 nucleotides: TGTGCCAGCAAAAATTTGTACACTGAAGCTTTCTTT. The chain joins TRBV28 to TRBJ1-1; D unclear. Per germline, CDR1 MDHEN and CDR2 SYDVKM. The length of the CDR3 is 12 residues. Trimming pared 7 bases from V and 3 bases from J, leaving 9 bases between.

This chain links TRBV6-2 or TRBV6-3 with TRBJ2-6; D is perhaps TRBD1 or TRBD2 (6 bases each). The CDR3 sequence is 18 residues long. The V and J ends lost 7 bases and 0 bases respectively, with 19 bases between them. Per the germline V gene, CDR1 is MNHEY and CDR2 is SVGEGT. CDR3 nucleotides: TGTGCCAGCATTGGTCGGGGGCGGACAATCTCTGGGGCCAACGTCCTGACTTTC. Amino acids: CASIGRGRTISGANVLTF.

The chain recombines TRBV12-3 or TRBV12-4 with TRBJ2-5; D remains ambiguous. V gave up 1 base and J gave up 5 bases, with 5 bases separating them. This CDR3 contains 12 residues. CDR3 nucleotide sequence: TGTGCCAGCAGTTTAGACTCTGAGACCCAGTACTTC. The encoded protein is CASSLDSETQYF.

This clonotype has only a few counts. The chain uses TRBV4-2 and TRBJ1-1; D uncertain. V gave up 4 bases and J gave up 0 bases, with 6 bases separating them. Germline assignment: CDR1 LGHNA and CDR2 YNFKEQ. The CDR3 is made up of 13 amino acids. The chain's CDR3 is CASSRQMNTEAFF. In DNA, the CDR3 is TGTGCCAGCAGCCGTCAGATGAACACTGAAGCTTTCTTT.

This clonotype was detected a few times. The gene calls are TRBV7-2 and TRBJ2-1, with TRBD2 matching 14 bases. The CDR3 runs 16 residues. V was pared by 5 bases and J by 4 bases, with 4 bases of the junction left unmatched. Germline values: CDR1 SGHTA, CDR2 FQGNSA. The CDR3 here is CASSPRLAGGYNEQFF. The CDR3 DNA reads TGTGCCAGCAGCCCTAGACTAGCGGGGGGGTACAATGAGCAGTTCTTC.

This clonotype was found a few times. The rearrangement joins TRBV20-1 to TRBJ2-1; TRBD2 might be the D (7 bases). Germline V lookup: CDR1 DFQATT, CDR2 SNEGSKA (reference sequence). Trimming took off 7 bases at V and 3 bases at J, with 16 bases between the two ends. This CDR3 is built from 14 residues. CDR3 nucleotide sequence: TGCAGTGGCCCGGGGGGCGCCCGCTACAATGAGCAGTTCTTC. Residues: CSGPGGARYNEQFF.

The J gene is TRBJ1-2, the V gene TRBV7-2, with no clear D. This CDR3 has 14 residues. Germline CDR1 SGHTA, CDR2 FQGNSA. V was shortened by 8 bases and J by 1 base, with 14 bases between the two germline ends. This CDR3 is CASGRAASNYGYTF. The CDR3, as DNA: TGTGCCAGCGGTAGGGCAGCCAGTAACTATGGCTACACCTTC.

This clonotype was seen many times. This chain connects TRBV2 to TRBJ1-5; D might be TRBD1 (6 bases). Looked up from germline, CDR1 is SNHLY and CDR2 is FYNNEI. Trimming stripped 7 bases from V and 6 bases from J, with 16 bases between. This CDR3 comprises 14 residues. The CDR3 protein is CASTDGGAGQPQHF. For the CDR3, the DNA is TGTGCCAGCACCGACGGGGGGGCTGGTCAGCCCCAGCATTTT.

This clonotype was counted ten times or more. The chain combines TRBV6-1 with TRBJ1-1; D perhaps matches TRBD1 (5 bases). Germline V gene data show CDR1 as MNHNS and CDR2 as SASEGT. The V end lost 6 bases, the J end lost 10 bases, and 21 bases lay between the germline ends. This CDR3 contains 14 residues. The CDR3 is CASRQGVGALLAFF. The CDR3 DNA reads as TGTGCCAGCAGACAAGGTGTCGGGGCTCTTTTAGCTTTCTTT.

The rearrangement links TRBV12-3 or TRBV12-4 to TRBJ2-1; 12 nucleotides match TRBD2. The CDR3 is 18 residues long. V gave up 3 bases and J gave up 4 bases; unmatched junction bases: 10. CDR3 coding DNA: TGTGCCAGCAGTTTTGTAGGGCTAGCGGGGGGGCGATACAATGAGCAGTTCTTC. This translates into CASSFVGLAGGRYNEQFF.

This clonotype came up a few times. The V gene is TRBV29-1, the J gene TRBJ1-1, with no clear D. Per the germline V gene, CDR1 is SQVTM and CDR2 is ANQGSEA. The CDR3 consists of 10 residues. Trimming stripped 5 bases from V and 5 bases from J, with 6 bases between. CDR3 sequence reads: CSVFGTEAFF. For the CDR3, the DNA is TGCAGCGTTTTTGGGACTGAAGCTTTCTTT.

The gene calls are TRBV12-3 or TRBV12-4 and TRBJ1-2; 9 nucleotides align to TRBD1. The CDR3 extends over 13 amino acids. Trimming at V came to 8 bases and at J to 7 bases, leaving 8 bases not matched to a gene. The CDR3 sequence: CASGGTGSVGYTF. CDR3 in DNA: TGTGCCAGCGGGGGGACAGGGTCGGTTGGCTACACCTTC.

There are a few counts of this clonotype. This chain links TRBV7-2 with TRBJ2-2, with D possibly being TRBD1 or TRBD2 (5 bases each). V lost 6 bases to trimming and J lost 5 bases, with 13 bases between them. Looked up from germline, CDR1 is SGHTA and CDR2 is FQGNSA. The CDR3 is 14 residues long. CDR3 bases: TGTGCCAGCAGATCGGGGACGTTTACCGGGGAGCTGTTTTTT. Translating it yields CASRSGTFTGELFF.

J is TRBJ2-1 and V is TRBV5-5; the D is unclear. CDR3 length: 15 residues. V was pared by 0 bases and J by 0 bases, with 7 bases between. The germline gives CDR1 SGHKS, CDR2 YYEKEE (reference sequence). The CDR3 spells CASSLGPTSYNEQFF. The CDR3 DNA reads TGTGCCAGCAGCTTGGGACCAACCTCCTACAATGAGCAGTTCTTC.

This clonotype was observed a single time. The chain recombines TRBV28 with TRBJ2-7; 14 bases are a match to TRBD2. The CDR3 has 19 amino acids. In germline, CDR1 is MDHEN, CDR2 SYDVKM. The trim removed 1 base at V and 3 bases at J, leaving 11 bases unmatched. DNA for the CDR3: TGTGCCAGCAGTTTATCTCGCTCGACTAGCGGGAGGGCCGGCTACGAGCAGTACTTC. Protein sequence: CASSLSRSTSGRAGYEQYF.

This clonotype has a handful of counts. The chain recombines TRBV6-5 with TRBJ2-5; 11 bases line up with TRBD2. The CDR3 is made up of 17 amino acids. Germline lookup yields CDR1 MNHEY and CDR2 SVGAGI. Trimming removed 1 base from V and 2 bases from J; junction bases left unmatched: 6. CDR3: CASSYWSLAGGQETQYF. The CDR3 DNA reads TGTGCCAGCAGTTACTGGTCGCTAGCGGGAGGACAAGAGACCCAGTACTTC.

This clonotype was picked up many times. V is TRBV7-9 and J is TRBJ1-4; 8 bases line up with TRBD1. V trimming: 5 bases; J trimming: 8 bases; junction bases outside the gene matches: 10. From germline, CDR1 is SEHNR and CDR2 FQNEAQ (reference sequence). This CDR3 has 15 residues. The CDR3 loop is CASSARTGIGEKLFF. The CDR3 DNA follows: TGTGCCAGCAGCGCCCGGACAGGGATAGGGGAAAAACTGTTTTTT.

This chain links TRBV7-9 with TRBJ2-1, with D uncertain. CDR1 SEHNR and CDR2 FQNEAQ come from the germline V gene (reference sequence). The CDR3 runs to 16 residues. V lost 2 bases and J 0 bases, leaving 11 bases between the germline ends. The CDR3 bases are TGTGCCAGCAGCTTAAGCCTTGCCCGCTCCTACAATGAGCAGTTCTTC. The encoded protein is CASSLSLARSYNEQFF.

This clonotype was observed at least ten times. This chain joins TRBV20-1 and TRBJ2-3; 15 nucleotides match TRBD2. Germline V gives CDR1 DFQATT, CDR2 SNEGSKA (reference sequence). CDR3 size: 16 residues. J gave up 5 bases and V 3 bases, and 6 bases lay outside the gene matches. The CDR3 loop is CSASYPGLAGGDTQYF. The CDR3, as DNA: TGCAGTGCTAGTTACCCGGGACTAGCGGGAGGAGATACGCAGTATTTT.

V gene TRBV20-1 combines with J gene TRBJ1-4; no reliable D call. Trimming took 0 bases from V and 8 from J, leaving 16 bases between them. Germline-derived CDR1 and CDR2 are DFQATT and SNEGSKA (reference sequence). The CDR3 totals 15 residues. CDR3 coding DNA: TGCAGTGCTAGAGATACGTGGGCTCCTGGGGAAAAACTGTTTTTT. Translating it yields CSARDTWAPGEKLFF.

The rearrangement joins TRBV7-9 to TRBJ1-1, with D hard to call. CDR3 length equals 15 residues. The V end lost 1 base, the J end lost 0 bases, and 9 bases lay between the germline ends. CDR1 SEHNR and CDR2 FQNEAQ come from the germline V gene (reference sequence). CDR3 sequence reads: CASSLDGGMNTEAFF. Here the CDR3 DNA reads TGTGCCAGCAGCTTAGACGGAGGCATGAACACTGAAGCTTTCTTT.

This clonotype was observed once. J is TRBJ2-7 and V is TRBV20-1; no clear D gene. CDR1 is DFQATT, CDR2 SNEGSKA, per germline (reference sequence). The CDR3 is made up of 17 amino acids. V lost 4 bases and J 6 bases, leaving 28 bases between the germline ends. This chain's CDR3 is CSATQPPAETRRLEQYF. The CDR3 nucleotides are TGCAGTGCTACCCAACCCCCAGCCGAGACCCGACGGCTCGAGCAGTACTTC.

The chain joins TRBV9 to TRBJ2-7, with D possibly TRBD1 on 7 matching bases. Germline assignment: CDR1 SGDLS and CDR2 YYNGEE. The CDR3 runs to 17 residues. Trimming shortened V by 4 bases and J by 2 bases, and 22 bases separated the two germline ends. CDR3 amino acids: CASSPQGGGGVPYEQYF. In DNA, the CDR3 is TGTGCCAGCAGCCCCCAGGGTGGAGGGGGCGTCCCCTACGAGCAGTACTTC.

This clonotype showed up just a few times. The chain couples TRBV20-1 to TRBJ1-2; D ambiguous. From germline, CDR1 is DFQATT and CDR2 SNEGSKA (reference sequence). The CDR3 length is 14 residues. V lost 3 bases to trimming and J lost 4 bases, with 15 bases between them. CDR3 sequence: CSARPPPTSYGYTF. CDR3 DNA: TGCAGTGCTAGGCCTCCCCCGACAAGCTATGGCTACACCTTC.

This clonotype was picked up a small number of times. V usage is TRBV20-1 and J usage is TRBJ1-2, with D uncertain. Trimming left V 6 bases short and J 2 bases short, with 7 bases between. The germline CDR1 and CDR2 sequences are DFQATT and SNEGSKA (reference sequence). The CDR3 consists of 11 residues. Here the CDR3 reads CSANGNYGYTF. The CDR3 nucleotides read TGCAGTGCGAATGGGAACTATGGCTACACCTTC.

This clonotype was picked up a small number of times. V usage is TRBV4-1 and J usage is TRBJ1-1; a possible D gene is TRBD1 (5 bases). V gave up 0 bases and J gave up 1 base, with 12 bases separating them. The CDR3 has 16 residues. Germline values: CDR1 MGHRA, CDR2 YSYEKL. The CDR3 region is CASSQDIGQGNTEAFF. In DNA form, the CDR3 reads TGCGCCAGCAGCCAAGATATAGGGCAGGGGAACACTGAAGCTTTCTTT.

The J gene is TRBJ2-3, the V gene TRBV20-1; 8 bases map to TRBD2. The CDR3 totals 17 residues. Germline CDR1 DFQATT, CDR2 SNEGSKA (reference sequence). V lost 6 bases, J lost 6 bases, and 20 bases stayed unmatched. The CDR3 bases are TGCAGTGCGAGCGGGGGCCAAGGGGGTTCGAGTCGGGATACGCAGTATTTT. Protein: CSASGGQGGSSRDTQYF.